This entry lists 3 T cell receptor beta chains sequenced from one sample in a study of blood T cell repertoires in COVID-19. Clones were sequenced by immunoSEQ multiplex PCR, and TCRdb holds only the in-frame ones, with some missing. The sample comprises more than 200,000 clones, 84% of which are singletons, and roughly a tenth rests with the top ten. The specimen was peripheral blood. Receptor source: a woman aged 80 or over with COVID-19, enrolled during active disease.

V usage is TRBV4-1 and J usage is TRBJ1-4; D is undetermined. Germline-derived CDR1 and CDR2 are MGHRA and YSYEKL. CDR3 length: 15 amino acids. V lost 0 bases and J lost 4, with 9 bases in between. CDR3 nucleotides: TGCGCCAGCAGCCAAGATTCCGAGCTTAATGAAAAACTGTTTTTT. This gives the protein CASSQDSELNEKLFF.

The chain couples TRBV11-2 to TRBJ2-1, with 9 bases aligning to TRBD2. CDR3 length: 15 amino acids. The J segment lost 7 bases and the V segment lost 1 base, leaving 5 bases of the junction unmatched. Germline CDR1 and CDR2: SGHAT and FQNNGV. The CDR3 region is CASSLGLAEKNEQFF. In DNA, the CDR3 is TGTGCCAGCAGCTTAGGACTAGCGGAGAAAAATGAGCAGTTCTTC.

The chain carries TRBV28 and TRBJ1-2; no definite D call. CDR1 and CDR2 (germline): MDHEN, SYDVKM. The germline V and J ends were trimmed by 3 bases and 8 bases, with 13 bases remaining between them. This CDR3 spans 13 amino acids. CDR3 amino acids: CASSLAGLGGYTF. CDR3 nucleotides: TGTGCCAGCAGTTTGGCGGGCTTGGGGGGCTACACCTTC.